The subject of this entry is one T cell receptor beta chain. The specificity of this receptor is unknown. It has no much larger one-base neighbor in the sample; base qualities were not kept. The entry originates in a study of long-term antiretroviral therapy in people with HIV (dated by TCRdb to about 2022). For the study in its entirety: The earliest samples were collected roughly a decade before the 2015 WHO recommendation for immediate ART, at a time when ART was usually postponed until CD4 counts fell. No cross-contamination during QIAcube processing was seen in test extractions of a monoclonal T-cell line run alongside 30 to 35 polyclonal samples. This retrospective serial study examined whether starting ART and sustained HIV suppression were associated with changes in the composition and diversity of the TRB repertoire in peripheral blood. About 35% of the 30 participants with HIV were female. From over 25 adults with confirmed HIV infection, the cohort provided approximately 210 cryopreserved PBMC samples, gathered serially across a mean of about six years (range 1-12).

Participants were included only if at least one PBMC sample before ART initiation and at least two post-ART samples were available. Every participant with HIV received treatment in the United States of America. Before DNA extraction, cryopreserved samples containing 1-10 million PBMC were thawed and washed. At the time of the earliest PBMC sample for each participant with HIV, ages ranged from roughly 23 to 55 years. Each participant contributed PBMC samples from 1-4 timepoints before ART initiation and 2-8 timepoints after ART initiation, with a median of 7 samples. Serial HIV viral load, CD4+ T-cell count, ART history and demographic data were obtained for every participant. Genomic DNA was extracted from unsorted PBMC with a Qiagen kit on a QIAcube, processed in batches of 12 samples. Points the paper makes about the study in general: The samples were dated from the mid-2000s to the late 2010s, and the ART regimens that were used may be less effective than current ART regimens. Because pre-ART samples had limited cell numbers, unsorted PBMC were profiled rather than sorted CD4+ and CD8+ T cells. The repertoire was dominated across all time points by expanded TRB clones identified before ART initiation, although this dominance was seen to fluctuate and to decrease in many PLHIV after ART. No data were available on ART adherence, viral resistance or therapy changes, limiting inferences about post-ART repertoire changes. Compared with controls, HIV repertoires had narrower CDR3 length ranges, and the network structure pointed to an antigen-experienced repertoire that shifted only slightly toward naive after ART. Since PBMC availability was limited, sequencing covered only the TCR beta chain, with no alpha chain pairing. Starting ART was linked to a significant rise in TRB diversity, yet even with long-term ART the diversity remained significantly lower than in transplant donor controls.

V is cut by 3 bases and J by 9 bases, and the space between the germline ends is 19 bases. Its CDR3 holds 14 amino acids, cysteine through phenylalanine. The DNA shown is the 42-base CDR3, in frame from base 1. Via the germline V gene, CDR1 is SGHDT and CDR2 YYEEEE. The immunoSEQ hsTCRB v3.0 assay was used at survey level resolution to sequence the TRB variable region. The targeted TRB sequencing depth was about 40,000-50,000 T-cell genomes per sample. Pooled TRB libraries were sequenced on an Illumina MiSeq with a v3 150-cycle kit. As for how the authors treated the data: Repertoire analysis ran in R within a reproducible Nextflow workflow covering QC, data transformation and analysis. LymphoSeq2, an R package for AIRR-Seq data exploration, was used to implement custom analyses. Four samples that yielded fewer than 5000 total TRB sequences were excluded, so that 150 to 200 HIV repertoires were analyzed. Of the 188 retained HIV repertoires, 59 were collected before and 129 after ART initiation. Each repertoire was downsampled to 5000 TRB nucleotide sequences, and summary statistics were averaged across 100 downsampling iterations. The analysis kept only TRB sequences whose CDR3 regions were at least seven amino acids long. Diversity was measured with a Shannon entropy-derived clonality score and the Gini coefficient. Repertoire networks linked the top 5000 CDR3 amino acid sequences whenever two sequences differed by an edit distance of one. Antigen specificity groups and MHC restriction were predicted for TRB CDR3 amino acid sequences with GLIPH2. To flag known associations with CMV, EBV, HIV or tissue antigens, CDR3 amino acid sequences were compared against VDJdb and McPAS-TCR. Pre-ART, post-ART and control groups were compared with Wilcoxon signed-rank tests and Holm-Bonferroni correction. This immuneACCESS table, as held by TCRdb, lists in-frame sequences with V and J called but not all clones. Of the missing ones, under half trace to an unresolved V gene in checked studies; the others have no known cause. V and J calls and clone size follow that table, whereas D and trimming were derived from the DNA. This sample has some 19,000 clones in its table, and roughly 85% of those were observed once. The ten largest clones capture less than 9.5% of the sample.

The receptor's source is a woman aged 40 to 49 with HIV. Sample: unsorted PBMCs, taken 4.1 years after starting antiretroviral therapy. The rearranged segments are TRBV5-6 and TRBJ2-7; the D segment may tentatively be TRBD1 or TRBD2, each giving 7 matched bases. The CDR3 in this case is CASSSTGRETGQYF. The DNA reads as follows: TGTGCCAGCAGCTCGACAGGGAGGGAAACGGGGCAGTACTTC.